This entry concerns a single TCR beta chain. CDR1 KGHDR and CDR2 SFDVKD come from the germline V gene. V was shortened by 3 bases and J by 8 bases, with 10 bases between the two germline ends. The CDR3 loop spans 14 amino acids. In the authors' workflow: Estimates of nucleated cell counts were drawn from the amplification of reference gene primers. The data were produced by immunoSEQ multiplex PCR, yet TCRdb's version contains in-frame clones alone and is incomplete. V, J and clone size derive from that table, while D and trimming were established from the DNA sequence. The sample holds 250,000 to 400,000 clones; around 88% are singletons and the top ten take approximately 1.6%. This sample is drawn from a study of blood T cell repertoires in COVID-19. On the study more broadly: The origin of the acute and convalescent COVID-19 samples was the United States, Italy and Spain. The cDNA or gDNA used as material had been derived from T cells, B-cell-depleted T cells, or PBMCs.

This TCR came from a woman aged 25 to 39 with COVID-19, enrolled during active disease. The sample taken for sequencing was peripheral blood. The V gene is TRBV24-1, the J gene TRBJ1-6; TRBD1 might be the D (5 bases). The CDR3 here is CATSDAGEHSPLHF. Written as DNA, the CDR3 is TGTGCCACCAGTGATGCGGGGGAGCATTCACCCCTCCACTTT.